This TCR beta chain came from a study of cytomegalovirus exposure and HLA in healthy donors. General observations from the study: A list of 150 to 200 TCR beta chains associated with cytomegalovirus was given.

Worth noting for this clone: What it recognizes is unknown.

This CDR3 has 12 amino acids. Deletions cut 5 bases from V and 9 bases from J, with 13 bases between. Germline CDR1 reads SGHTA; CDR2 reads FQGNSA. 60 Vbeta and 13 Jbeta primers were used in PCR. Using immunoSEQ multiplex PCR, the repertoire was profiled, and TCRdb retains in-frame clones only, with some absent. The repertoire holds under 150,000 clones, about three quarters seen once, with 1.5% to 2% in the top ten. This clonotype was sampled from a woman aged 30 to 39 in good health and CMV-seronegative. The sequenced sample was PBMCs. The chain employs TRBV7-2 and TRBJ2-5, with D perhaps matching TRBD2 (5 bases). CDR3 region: CASSPEIGAQYF. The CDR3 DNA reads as TGTGCCAGCAGCCCAGAAATCGGGGCCCAGTACTTC.